This TCR beta chain was observed in a study of T cells in Graves' hyperthyroidism and ophthalmopathy. Amplification yielded TCR beta CDR3 regions, with RNA transcripts as the source. First-round RT-PCR of the TCR CDR3 relied on the HTBI primer set. Each CDR3 protein is one row after TCRdb ran MiXCR on the multiplex PCR reads. Counted here are 200,000 or so distinct CDR3 sequences, approximately 16% occurring once; the ten biggest clones make up over 45%. V lost 8 bases to trimming and J lost 2 bases; unmatched junction nucleotides: 10. Germline V CDR1 and CDR2: SEHNR, FQNEAQ (reference sequence). The CDR3 runs 15 residues.

The specimen sequenced was blood. The V gene is TRBV7-9, the J gene TRBJ2-7, with TRBD1 identical over 9 bases. The receptor was derived from a woman aged 50 to 60 with Graves' hyperthyroidism. The CDR3 DNA follows: TGTGCCAGCTCCCTAGGACAGGGGTCCCCCTACGAGCAGTACTTC. Its protein is CASSLGQGSPYEQYF.